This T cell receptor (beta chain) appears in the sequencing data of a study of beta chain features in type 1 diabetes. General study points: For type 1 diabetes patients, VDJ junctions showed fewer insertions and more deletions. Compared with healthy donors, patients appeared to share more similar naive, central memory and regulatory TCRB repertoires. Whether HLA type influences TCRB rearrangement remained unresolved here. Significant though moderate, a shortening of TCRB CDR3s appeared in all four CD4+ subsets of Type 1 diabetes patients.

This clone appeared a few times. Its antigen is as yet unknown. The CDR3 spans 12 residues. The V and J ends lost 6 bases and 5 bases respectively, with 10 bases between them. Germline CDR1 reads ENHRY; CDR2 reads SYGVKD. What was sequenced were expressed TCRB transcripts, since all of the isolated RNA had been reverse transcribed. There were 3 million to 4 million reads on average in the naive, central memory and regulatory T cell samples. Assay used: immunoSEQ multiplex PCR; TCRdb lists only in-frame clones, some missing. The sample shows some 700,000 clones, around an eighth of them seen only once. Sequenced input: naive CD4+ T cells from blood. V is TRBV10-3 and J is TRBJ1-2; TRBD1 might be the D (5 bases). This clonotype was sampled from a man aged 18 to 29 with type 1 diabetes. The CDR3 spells CAISSRDYGYTF. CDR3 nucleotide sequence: TGTGCCATCAGCTCCAGGGATTATGGCTACACCTTC.